This record covers a single TCR beta chain. The target antigen is unknown. The data belong to a study of shared clonotypes between healthy human individuals. Overall study findings and caveats: Generation probabilities were higher for clonotypes shared across all four sorted-subset donors than for unshared ones.

Naivety among CD8 cells was defined by CD45RO negativity and positive CCR7 selection, thereby excluding terminally differentiated effector memory CD45RA+ cells. The CDR3 is 16 residues long. Germline CDR1 is SGHVS and CDR2 is FQNEAQ. J gave up 5 bases and V 1 base, and 7 bases lay outside the gene matches. Across several immunoSEQ plates, the genomic DNA of each subset was split evenly. Source study methods: From ImmunoSEQ came sequences covering only the junction and carrying no quality scores, so filtering differed. Clones were read by immunoSEQ multiplex PCR, and TCRdb kept only the in-frame ones, dropping some. V, J and clone size were drawn from that table, and D and trimming were deduced from the DNA. The sample lists just over 2,000,000 clones, about 95% occurring once.

The genes are TRBV7-8 and TRBJ2-2, with 7 bases aligning to TRBD1. Sequencing was done on a sample of naive CD8+ T cells sorted from blood. This clonotype was obtained from a young man in good health. The CDR3 bases are TGTGCCAGCAGCTTAGATGGGACAGCCCTTACCGGGGAGCTGTTTTTT. It codes for CASSLDGTALTGELFF.